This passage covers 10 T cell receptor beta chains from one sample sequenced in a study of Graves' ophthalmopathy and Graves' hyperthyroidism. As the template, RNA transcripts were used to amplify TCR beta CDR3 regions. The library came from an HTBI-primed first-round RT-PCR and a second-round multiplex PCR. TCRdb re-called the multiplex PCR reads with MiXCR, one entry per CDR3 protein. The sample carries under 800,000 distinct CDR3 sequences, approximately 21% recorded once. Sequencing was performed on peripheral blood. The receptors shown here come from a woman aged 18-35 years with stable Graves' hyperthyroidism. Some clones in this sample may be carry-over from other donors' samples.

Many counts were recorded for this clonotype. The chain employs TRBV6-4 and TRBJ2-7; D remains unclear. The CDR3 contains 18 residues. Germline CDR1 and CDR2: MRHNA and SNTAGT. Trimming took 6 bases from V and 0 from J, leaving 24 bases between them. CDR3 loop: CASRETRIYPQSSYEQYF. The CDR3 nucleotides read TGTGCCAGCAGAGAGACAAGGATTTACCCACAGAGCTCCTACGAGCAGTACTTC.

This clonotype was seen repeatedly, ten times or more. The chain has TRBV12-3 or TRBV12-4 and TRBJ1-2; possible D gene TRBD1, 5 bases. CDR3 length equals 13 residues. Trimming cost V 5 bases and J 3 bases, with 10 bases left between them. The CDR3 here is CASSRREYYGYTF. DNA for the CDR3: TGTGCCAGCAGTCGCAGGGAATACTATGGCTACACCTTC.

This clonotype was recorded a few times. Written as DNA, the CDR3 is TGTGCCAGCGGACAACGGCGAGGTGGCGAGCAGTACTTC. Its translation is CASGQRRGGEQYF. The chain is built from TRBV12-3 or TRBV12-4 and TRBJ2-7; TRBD1 is a possible D gene (5 bases). V lost 8 bases and J 6 bases, leaving 17 bases between the germline ends. The CDR3 has 13 amino acids.

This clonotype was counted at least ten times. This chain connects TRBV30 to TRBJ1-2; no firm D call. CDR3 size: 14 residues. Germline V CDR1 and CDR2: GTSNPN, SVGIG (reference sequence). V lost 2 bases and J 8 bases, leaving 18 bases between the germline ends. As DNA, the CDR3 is TGTGCCTGGAGTCGTTTAGGACCGGCTCGAGGCTACACCTTC. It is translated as CAWSRLGPARGYTF.

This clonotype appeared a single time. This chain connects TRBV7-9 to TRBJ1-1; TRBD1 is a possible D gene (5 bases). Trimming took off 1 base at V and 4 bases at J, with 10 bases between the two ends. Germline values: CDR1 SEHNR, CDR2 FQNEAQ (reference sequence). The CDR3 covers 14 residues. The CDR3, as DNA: TGTGCCAGCAGCTTAGAGGGGAGTTCCACTGAAGCTTTCTTT. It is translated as CASSLEGSSTEAFF. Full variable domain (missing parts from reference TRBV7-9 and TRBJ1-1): DTGVSQNPRHKITKRGQNVTFRCDPISEHNRLYWYRQTLGQGPEFLTYFQNEAQLEKSRLLSDRFSAERPKGSFSTLEIQRTEQGDSAMYLCASSLEGSSTEAFFGQGTRLTVV.

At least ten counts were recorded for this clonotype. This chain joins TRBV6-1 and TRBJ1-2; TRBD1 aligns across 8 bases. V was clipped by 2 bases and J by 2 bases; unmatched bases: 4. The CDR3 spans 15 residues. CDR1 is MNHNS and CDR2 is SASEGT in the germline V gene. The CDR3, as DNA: TGTGCCAGCAGTGAAAAGGACAGGGCGAACTATGGCTACACCTTC. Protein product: CASSEKDRANYGYTF.

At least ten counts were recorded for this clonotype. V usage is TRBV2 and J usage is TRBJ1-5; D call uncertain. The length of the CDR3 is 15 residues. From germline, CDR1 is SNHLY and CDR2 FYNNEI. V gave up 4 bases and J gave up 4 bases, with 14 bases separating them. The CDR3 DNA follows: TGTGCCAGCAGTGTTTTGGGAGGTCGGAATCAGCCCCAGCATTTT. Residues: CASSVLGGRNQPQHF.

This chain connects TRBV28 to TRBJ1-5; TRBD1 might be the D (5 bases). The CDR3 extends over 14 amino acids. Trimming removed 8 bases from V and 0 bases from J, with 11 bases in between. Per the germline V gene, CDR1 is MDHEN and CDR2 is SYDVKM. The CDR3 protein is CASWGVYSNQPQHF. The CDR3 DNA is TGTGCCAGCTGGGGGGTATATAGCAATCAGCCCCAGCATTTT.

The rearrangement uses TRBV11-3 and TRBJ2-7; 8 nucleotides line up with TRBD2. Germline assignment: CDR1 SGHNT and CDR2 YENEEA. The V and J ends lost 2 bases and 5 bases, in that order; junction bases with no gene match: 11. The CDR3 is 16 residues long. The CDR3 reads CASSLTPGTRGHEQYF. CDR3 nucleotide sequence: TGTGCCAGCAGCTTAACCCCGGGGACTAGAGGGCACGAGCAGTACTTC. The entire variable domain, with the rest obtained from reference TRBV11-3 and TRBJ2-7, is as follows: EAGVVQSPRYKIIEKKQPVAFWCNPISGHNTLYWYLQNLGQGPELLIRYENEEAVDDSQLPKDRFSAERLKGVDSTLKIQPAELGDSAVYLCASSLTPGTRGHEQYFGPGTRLTVT.

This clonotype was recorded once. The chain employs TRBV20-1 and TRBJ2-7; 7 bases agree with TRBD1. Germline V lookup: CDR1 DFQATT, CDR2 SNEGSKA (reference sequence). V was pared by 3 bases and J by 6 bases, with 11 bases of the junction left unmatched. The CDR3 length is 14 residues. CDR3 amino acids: CSARGNRGRLEQYF. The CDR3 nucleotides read TGCAGTGCTAGGGGCAACAGGGGAAGGCTCGAGCAGTACTTC.